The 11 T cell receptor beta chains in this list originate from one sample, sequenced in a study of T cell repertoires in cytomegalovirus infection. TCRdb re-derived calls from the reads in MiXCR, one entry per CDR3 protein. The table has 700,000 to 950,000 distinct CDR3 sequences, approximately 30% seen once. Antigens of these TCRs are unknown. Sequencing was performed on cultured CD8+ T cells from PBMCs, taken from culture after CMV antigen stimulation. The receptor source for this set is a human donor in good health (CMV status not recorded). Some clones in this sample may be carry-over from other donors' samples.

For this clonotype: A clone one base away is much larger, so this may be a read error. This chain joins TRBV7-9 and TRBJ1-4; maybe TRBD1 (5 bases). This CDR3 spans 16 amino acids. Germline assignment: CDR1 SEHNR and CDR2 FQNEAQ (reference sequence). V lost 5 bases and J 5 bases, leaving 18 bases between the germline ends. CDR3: CASSETRGQMNEKLFF. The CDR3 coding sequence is TGTGCCAGCAGCGAGACCCGGGGCCAGATGAATGAAAAACTGTTTTTT.

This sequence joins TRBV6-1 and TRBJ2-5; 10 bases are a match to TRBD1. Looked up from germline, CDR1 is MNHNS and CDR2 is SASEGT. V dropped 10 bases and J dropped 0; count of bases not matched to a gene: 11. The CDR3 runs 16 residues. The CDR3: CATLGQGSSYQETQYF. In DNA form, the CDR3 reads TGTGCCACCTTGGGACAGGGGTCATCGTACCAAGAGACCCAGTACTTC.

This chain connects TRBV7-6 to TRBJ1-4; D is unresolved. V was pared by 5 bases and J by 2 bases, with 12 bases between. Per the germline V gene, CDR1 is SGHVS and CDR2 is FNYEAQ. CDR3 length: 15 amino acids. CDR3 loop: CASSPFPLTNEKLFF. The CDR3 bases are TGTGCCAGCAGCCCCTTCCCACTGACTAATGAAAAACTGTTTTTT.

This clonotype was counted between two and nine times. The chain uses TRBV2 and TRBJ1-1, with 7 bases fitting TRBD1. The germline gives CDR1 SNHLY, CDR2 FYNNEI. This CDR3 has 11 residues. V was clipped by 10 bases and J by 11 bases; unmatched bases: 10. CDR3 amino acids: CATIATGMAFF. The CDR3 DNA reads TGTGCCACAATTGCGACAGGGATGGCTTTCTTT. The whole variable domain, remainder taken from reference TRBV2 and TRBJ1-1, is EPEVTQTPSHQVTQMGQEVILRCVPISNHLYFYWYRQILGQKVEFLVSFYNNEISEKSEIFDDQFSVERPDGSNFTLKIRSTKLEDSAMYFCATIATGMAFFGQGTRLTVV.

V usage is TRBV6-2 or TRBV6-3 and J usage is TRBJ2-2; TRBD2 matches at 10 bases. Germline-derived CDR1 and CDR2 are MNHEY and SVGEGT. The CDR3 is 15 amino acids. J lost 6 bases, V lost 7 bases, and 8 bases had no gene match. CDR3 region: CASTITSGEAGELFF. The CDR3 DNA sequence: TGTGCCAGCACCATAACTAGCGGGGAGGCCGGGGAGCTGTTTTTT.

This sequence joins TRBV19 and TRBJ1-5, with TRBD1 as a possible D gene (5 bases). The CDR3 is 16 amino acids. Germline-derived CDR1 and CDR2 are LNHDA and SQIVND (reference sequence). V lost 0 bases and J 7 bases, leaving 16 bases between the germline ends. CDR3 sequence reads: CASSIETGVRGQPQHF. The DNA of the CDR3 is TGTGCCAGTAGTATAGAAACCGGAGTACGGGGGCAGCCCCAGCATTTT.

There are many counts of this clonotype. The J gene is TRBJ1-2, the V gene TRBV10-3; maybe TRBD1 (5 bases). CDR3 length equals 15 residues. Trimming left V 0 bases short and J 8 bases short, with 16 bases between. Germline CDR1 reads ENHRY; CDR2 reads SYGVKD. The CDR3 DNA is TGTGCCATCAGTGAGTCGCAGGACATGAGTTTCGGCTACACCTTC. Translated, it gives CAISESQDMSFGYTF.

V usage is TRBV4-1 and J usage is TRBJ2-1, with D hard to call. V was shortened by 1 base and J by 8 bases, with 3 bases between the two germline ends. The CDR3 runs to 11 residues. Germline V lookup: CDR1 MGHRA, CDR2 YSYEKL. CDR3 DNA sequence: TGCGCCAGCAGCCAAGTCGATGAGCAGTTCTTC. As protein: CASSQVDEQFF.

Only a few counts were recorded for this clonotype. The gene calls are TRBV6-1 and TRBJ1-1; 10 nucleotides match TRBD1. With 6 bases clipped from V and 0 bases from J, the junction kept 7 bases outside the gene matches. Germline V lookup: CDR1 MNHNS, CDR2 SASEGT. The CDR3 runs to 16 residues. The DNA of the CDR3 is TGTGCCAGCAGGCTGACGGACAGGGGGATGAACACTGAAGCTTTCTTT. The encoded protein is CASRLTDRGMNTEAFF.

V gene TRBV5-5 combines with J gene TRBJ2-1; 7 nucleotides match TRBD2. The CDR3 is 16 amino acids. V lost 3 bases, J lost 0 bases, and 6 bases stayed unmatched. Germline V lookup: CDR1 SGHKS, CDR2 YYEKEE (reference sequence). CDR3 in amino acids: CASSWDYSSSYNEQFF. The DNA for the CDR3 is TGTGCCAGCAGCTGGGACTACAGTAGCTCCTACAATGAGCAGTTCTTC.

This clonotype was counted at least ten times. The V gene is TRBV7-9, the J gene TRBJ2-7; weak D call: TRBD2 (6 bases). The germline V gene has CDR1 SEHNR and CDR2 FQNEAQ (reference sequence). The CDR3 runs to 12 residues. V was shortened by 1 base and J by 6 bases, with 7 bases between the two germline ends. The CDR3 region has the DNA TGTGCCAGCAGCTTAGGGGGGGTCGAGCAGTACTTC. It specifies CASSLGGVEQYF.